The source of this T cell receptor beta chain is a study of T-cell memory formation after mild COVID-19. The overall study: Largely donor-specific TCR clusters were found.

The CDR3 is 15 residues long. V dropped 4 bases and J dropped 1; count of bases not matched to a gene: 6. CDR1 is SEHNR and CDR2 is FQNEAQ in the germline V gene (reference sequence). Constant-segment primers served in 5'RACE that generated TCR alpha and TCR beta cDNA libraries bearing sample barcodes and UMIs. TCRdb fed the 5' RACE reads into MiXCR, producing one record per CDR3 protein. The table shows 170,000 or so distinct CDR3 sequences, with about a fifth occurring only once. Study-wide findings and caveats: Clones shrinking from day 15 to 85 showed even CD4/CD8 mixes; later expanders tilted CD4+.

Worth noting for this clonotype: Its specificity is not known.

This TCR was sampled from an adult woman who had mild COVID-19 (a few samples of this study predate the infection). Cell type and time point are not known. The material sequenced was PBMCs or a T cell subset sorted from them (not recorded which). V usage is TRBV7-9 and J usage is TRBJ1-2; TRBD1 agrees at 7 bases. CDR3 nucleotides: TGTGCCAGCAGCTCGACAGGGATCCTTAACTATGGCTACACCTTC. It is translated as CASSSTGILNYGYTF.